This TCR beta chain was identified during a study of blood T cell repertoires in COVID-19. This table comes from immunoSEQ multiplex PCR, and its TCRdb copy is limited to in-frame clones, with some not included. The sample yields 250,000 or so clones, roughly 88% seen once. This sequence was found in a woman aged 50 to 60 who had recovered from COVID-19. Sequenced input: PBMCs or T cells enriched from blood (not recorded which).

Here the CDR3 reads CASSQVSAGGAGGYTF. CDR3 DNA: TGCGCCAGCAGCCAAGTATCGGCAGGGGGCGCGGGCGGCTACACCTTC. This chain uses TRBV4-1 with TRBJ1-2, with 8 bases fitting TRBD1. V lost 1 base, J lost 8 bases, and 12 bases stayed unmatched. The CDR3 spans 16 residues. Per the germline V gene, CDR1 is MGHRA and CDR2 is YSYEKL.